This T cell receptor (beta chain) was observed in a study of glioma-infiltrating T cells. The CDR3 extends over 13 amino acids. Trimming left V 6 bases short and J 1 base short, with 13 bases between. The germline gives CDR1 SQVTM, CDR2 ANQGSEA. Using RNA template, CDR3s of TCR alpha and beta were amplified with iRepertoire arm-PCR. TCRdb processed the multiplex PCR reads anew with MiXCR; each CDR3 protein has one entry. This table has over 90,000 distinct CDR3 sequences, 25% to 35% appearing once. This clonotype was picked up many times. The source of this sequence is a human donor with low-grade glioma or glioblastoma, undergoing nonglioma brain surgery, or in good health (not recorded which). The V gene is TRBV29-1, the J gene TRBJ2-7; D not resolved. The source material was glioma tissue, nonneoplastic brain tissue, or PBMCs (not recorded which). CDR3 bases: TGCAGCGTCCTCCCCAGAGTGTCCTACGAGCAGTACTTC. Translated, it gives CSVLPRVSYEQYF.